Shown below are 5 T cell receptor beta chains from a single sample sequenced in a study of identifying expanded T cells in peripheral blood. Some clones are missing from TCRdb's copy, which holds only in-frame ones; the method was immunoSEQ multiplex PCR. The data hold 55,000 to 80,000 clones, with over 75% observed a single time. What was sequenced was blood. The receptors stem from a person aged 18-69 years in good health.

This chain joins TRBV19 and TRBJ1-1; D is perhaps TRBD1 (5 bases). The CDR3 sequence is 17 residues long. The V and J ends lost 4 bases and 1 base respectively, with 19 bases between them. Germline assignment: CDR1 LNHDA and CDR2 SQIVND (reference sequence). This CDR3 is CASSTLAGLGANTEAFF. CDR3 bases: TGTGCCAGTAGTACCCTGGCGGGGCTTGGTGCGAACACTGAAGCTTTCTTT.

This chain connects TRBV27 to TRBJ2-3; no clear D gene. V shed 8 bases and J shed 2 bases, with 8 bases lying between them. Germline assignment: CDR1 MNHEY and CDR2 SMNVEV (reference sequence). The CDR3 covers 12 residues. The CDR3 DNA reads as TGTGCCAGCGGACGGACCACAGATACGCAGTATTTT. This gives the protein CASGRTTDTQYF.

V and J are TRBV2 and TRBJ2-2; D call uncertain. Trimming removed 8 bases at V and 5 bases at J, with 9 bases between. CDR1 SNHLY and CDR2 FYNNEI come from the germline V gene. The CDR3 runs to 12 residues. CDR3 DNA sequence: TGTGCCAGCCTAAAGAGTACCGGGGAGCTGTTTTTT. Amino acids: CASLKSTGELFF.

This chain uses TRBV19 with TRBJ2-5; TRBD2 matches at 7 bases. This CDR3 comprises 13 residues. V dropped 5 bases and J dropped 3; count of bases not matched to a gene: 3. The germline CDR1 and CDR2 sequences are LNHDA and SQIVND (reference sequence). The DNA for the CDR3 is TGTGCCAGTAGTTATCTAGCGGAAGAGACCCAGTACTTC. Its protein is CASSYLAEETQYF.

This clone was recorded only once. Here the CDR3 reads CASSTGQGNYGYTF. CDR3 in DNA: TGTGCCAGCTCGACGGGACAGGGTAACTATGGCTACACCTTC. The chain combines TRBV18 with TRBJ1-2, with TRBD1 matching 9 bases. The V gene's germline CDR1 is KGHSH and CDR2 LQKENI. V shed 6 bases, J shed 1 base, and the junction held 3 bases outside the gene matches. This CDR3 has 14 residues. Supplemented by reference TRBV18 and TRBJ1-2, the full variable domain reads NAGVMQNPRHLVRRRGQEARLRCSPMKGHSHVYWYRQLPEEGLKFMVYLQKENIIDESGMPKERFSAEFPKEGPSILRIQQVVRGDSAAYFCASSTGQGNYGYTFGSGTRLTVV.